Sequencing of this T cell receptor beta chain was carried out in a study of blood T cell repertoires in COVID-19. In this sample, this clone turned up a few times. The germline V gene has CDR1 SNHLY and CDR2 FYNNEI. This CDR3 is built from 13 residues. The V end lost 4 bases, the J end lost 6 bases, and 10 bases lay between the germline ends. Profiling relied on immunoSEQ multiplex PCR, and the TCRdb table lists in-frame clones only, not all of them. The sample lists about 480,000 clones, more than 75% occurring once. This clonotype was obtained from a woman aged 40 to 50 who had recovered from COVID-19. The sample comprised PBMCs or T cells enriched from blood (not recorded which). The chain carries TRBV2 and TRBJ1-5; weak D call: TRBD1 (6 bases). For the CDR3, the DNA is TGTGCCAGCAGTGGGGGGCCGGGTCAGCCCCAGCATTTT. It yields the protein CASSGGPGQPQHF.